A single sample is the source of the 18 T cell receptor beta chains below, sequenced in a study of cytomegalovirus exposure and HLA in healthy donors. It was with 60 Vbeta and 13 Jbeta primers that the PCR ran. Profiling relied on immunoSEQ multiplex PCR, and the TCRdb table lists in-frame clones only, not all of them. Here the sample spans around 190,000 clones, 70% to 80% being singletons. Sequencing input: PBMCs. The receptors derive from a man between 25 and 39 years old in good health and CMV-seronegative.

V is TRBV4-2 and J is TRBJ2-5; possible D gene TRBD1, 5 bases. V was cut by 0 bases and J by 2 bases, with 13 bases left in between. The CDR3 has 16 residues. Germline V gene sequence: CDR1 LGHNA, CDR2 YNFKEQ. The CDR3 bases are TGTGCCAGCAGCCAAGATGGGGCAGCGTCGCAAGAGACCCAGTACTTC. Protein sequence: CASSQDGAASQETQYF.

This chain links TRBV15 with TRBJ2-3; 7 bases are shared with TRBD2. The CDR3 length is 14 residues. Germline V gives CDR1 LNHNV, CDR2 YYDKDF (reference sequence). With 3 bases clipped from V and 2 bases from J, the junction kept 2 bases outside the gene matches. The chain's CDR3 is CATSRLADTDTQYF. The CDR3 nucleotides are TGTGCCACCAGCAGGCTAGCGGACACAGATACGCAGTATTTT.

This clone has ten or more counts. V usage is TRBV5-4 and J usage is TRBJ2-7, with D tentatively TRBD1 (5 bases). CDR3 size: 13 residues. CDR1 and CDR2 (germline): SGHNT, YYREEE (reference sequence). Trimming removed 1 base at V and 6 bases at J, with 11 bases between. Here the CDR3 DNA reads TGTGCCAGCAGCTTGCCAGACAGTGTCGAGCAGTACTTC. The encoded protein is CASSLPDSVEQYF. Drawing the rest from reference TRBV5-4 and TRBJ2-7, the complete variable domain is ETGVTQSPTHLIKTRGQQVTLRCSSQSGHNTVSWYQQALGQGPQFIFQYYREEENGRGNFPPRFSGLQFPNYSSELNVNALELDDSALYLCASSLPDSVEQYFGPGTRLTVT.

The chain carries TRBV5-1 and TRBJ2-1, with unresolved D. Germline values: CDR1 SGHRS, CDR2 YFSETQ. Trimming took 0 bases from V and 5 from J, leaving 3 bases between them. The CDR3 consists of 12 residues. The CDR3 DNA is TGCGCCAGCAGCTTGGAGCACAATGAGCAGTTCTTC. Its translation: CASSLEHNEQFF.

The chain uses TRBV11-3 and TRBJ2-3, with D perhaps matching TRBD2 (6 bases). The CDR3 is 16 amino acids. Germline CDR1 reads SGHNT; CDR2 reads YENEEA. V shed 0 bases and J shed 3 bases, with 13 bases lying between them. Here the CDR3 DNA reads TGTGCCAGCAGCTTAGATCCGGCAGCGGGTACAGATACGCAGTATTTT. Amino acid sequence: CASSLDPAAGTDTQYF. Full variable domain (missing parts from reference TRBV11-3 and TRBJ2-3): EAGVVQSPRYKIIEKKQPVAFWCNPISGHNTLYWYLQNLGQGPELLIRYENEEAVDDSQLPKDRFSAERLKGVDSTLKIQPAELGDSAVYLCASSLDPAAGTDTQYFGPGTRLTVL.

A few counts support this clone. The chain carries TRBV19 and TRBJ2-7, with 9 bases fitting TRBD1. The germline V gene encodes CDR1 LNHDA and CDR2 SQIVND (reference sequence). The length of the CDR3 is 14 residues. V was clipped by 4 bases and J by 3 bases; unmatched bases: 4. DNA of the CDR3: TGTGCCAGTAGTACCGGGACAGGGCACTACGAGCAGTACTTC. As protein: CASSTGTGHYEQYF. The full variable domain, in which reference TRBV19 and TRBJ2-7 provide the parts outside the CDR3, is DGGITQSPKYLFRKEGQNVTLSCEQNLNHDAMYWYRQDPGQGLRLIYYSQIVNDFQKGDIAEGYSVSREKKESFPLTVTSAQKNPTAFYLCASSTGTGHYEQYFGPGTRLTVT.

The chain uses TRBV29-1 and TRBJ2-7, with TRBD1 as a possible D gene (5 bases). V was pared by 4 bases and J by 5 bases, with 12 bases between. The CDR3 is made up of 12 amino acids. The germline CDR1 and CDR2 sequences are SQVTM and ANQGSEA. The CDR3 sequence is CSVAKDKDEQYF. The CDR3 DNA sequence: TGCAGCGTTGCTAAGGACAAGGACGAGCAGTACTTC.

The chain has TRBV25-1 and TRBJ2-1; possibly TRBD2 for D (5 bases). Germline assignment: CDR1 MGHDK and CDR2 SYGVNS. Trimming shortened V by 1 base and J by 10 bases, and 17 bases separated the two germline ends. This CDR3 is built from 15 residues. The CDR3 DNA reads as TGTGCCAGCAGTGAATCTGGTCTAGCTTTATGGGAGCAGTTCTTC. This sequence encodes CASSESGLALWEQFF.

The genes are TRBV7-9 and TRBJ2-1; D gene unclear. The CDR3 is 13 amino acids. Trimming removed 5 bases at V and 4 bases at J, with 9 bases between. Germline V lookup: CDR1 SEHNR, CDR2 FQNEAQ (reference sequence). Here the CDR3 reads CASSPDFYNEQFF. The CDR3 coding sequence is TGTGCCAGCAGCCCCGACTTTTACAATGAGCAGTTCTTC.

As concerns this clone: In the same sample, other DNA sequences code for this CDR3. The chain carries TRBV4-1 and TRBJ1-5, with TRBD1 as a possible D gene (6 bases). CDR3 size: 15 residues. Trimming removed 3 bases from V and 0 bases from J, with 9 bases in between. Germline CDR1 reads MGHRA; CDR2 reads YSYEKL. CDR3 sequence: CASSQRQVSNQPQHF. The DNA for the CDR3 is TGCGCCAGCAGCCAGAGACAGGTTAGCAATCAGCCCCAGCATTTT.

This sequence joins TRBV7-6 and TRBJ2-7, with D maybe TRBD2 (6 bases). Germline V gene lookup returns CDR1 SGHVS and CDR2 FNYEAQ. Trimming removed 5 bases from V and 7 bases from J, with 12 bases in between. This CDR3 region has 12 residues. DNA for the CDR3: TGTGCCAGCAGCGTCGGGGCGGGGGAGCAGTACTTC. The encoded protein is CASSVGAGEQYF.

This clone was observed a few times. One end of the junction fails to match germline, which may point to a read error. This sequence joins TRBV7-7 and TRBJ2-1, with a possible D match to TRBD1 (6 bases). Germline V gene data show CDR1 as SSHAT and CDR2 as FNYEAQ (reference sequence). This CDR3 contains 13 residues. The CDR3 coding sequence is TGTGCTAGCAGCACCCGGACAGAGGATCCCCAGTTCTTC. It translates to CASSTRTEDPQFF.

The genes are TRBV29-1 and TRBJ2-1, with 11 bases that match TRBD2. Germline V gene data show CDR1 as SQVTM and CDR2 as ANQGSEA. Losses at the gene ends were 3 bases for V and 10 bases for J; bases not matched to a gene: 5. This CDR3 region has 13 residues. DNA of the CDR3: TGCAGCGTTGATCTAGCGGGAGGACAAGAGCAGTTCTTC. This sequence encodes CSVDLAGGQEQFF.

This chain links TRBV19 with TRBJ1-6; perhaps TRBD1 as D (6 bases). This CDR3 has 13 amino acids. Germline V lookup: CDR1 LNHDA, CDR2 SQIVND (reference sequence). V was pared by 5 bases and J by 7 bases, with 9 bases between. The CDR3 protein is CASSSTGNSPLHF. In nucleotides, the CDR3 is TGTGCCAGTAGTTCCACAGGGAATTCACCCCTCCACTTT.

This rearrangement joins TRBV7-9 to TRBJ1-1, with no clear D. CDR1 is SEHNR and CDR2 is FQNEAQ in the germline V gene (reference sequence). The CDR3 is 15 amino acids. V was trimmed by 8 bases and J by 2 bases, leaving 18 bases between them. DNA of the CDR3: TGTGCCAGCTTGACGGCCGCGGGCGGTAACACTGAAGCTTTCTTT. Protein sequence: CASLTAAGGNTEAFF.

Only a few counts were recorded for this clone. The V call is TRBV7-9, the J call TRBJ2-3; D perhaps matches TRBD1 (6 bases). Trimming removed 6 bases from V and 3 bases from J, with 7 bases in between. Germline CDR1 SEHNR, CDR2 FQNEAQ (reference sequence). This CDR3 region has 12 residues. The DNA for the CDR3 is TGTGCCAGCAGAGACAGGACAGATACGCAGTATTTT. It translates to CASRDRTDTQYF. The whole variable domain, filled in from reference TRBV7-9 and TRBJ2-3, reads DTGVSQNPRHKITKRGQNVTFRCDPISEHNRLYWYRQTLGQGPEFLTYFQNEAQLEKSRLLSDRFSAERPKGSFSTLEIQRTEQGDSAMYLCASRDRTDTQYFGPGTRLTVL.

This chain links TRBV14 with TRBJ1-1; D unclear. Trimming cost V 3 bases and J 1 base, with 9 bases left between them. CDR3 length: 14 amino acids. The germline V gene encodes CDR1 SGHDN and CDR2 FVKESK. As DNA, the CDR3 is TGTGCCAGCAGCCAGGTGATCGGGAACACTGAAGCTTTCTTT. Amino acid sequence: CASSQVIGNTEAFF.

The chain uses TRBV6-1 and TRBJ2-7, with 7 bases aligning to TRBD1. Germline assignment: CDR1 MNHNS and CDR2 SASEGT. V was clipped by 11 bases and J by 4 bases; unmatched bases: 11. The CDR3 runs 13 residues. The CDR3 DNA reads TGTGCCCTAGATGGGGGACAGCTATACGAGCAGTACTTC. It encodes CALDGGQLYEQYF.